This T cell receptor beta chain was identified in a study of Graves' ophthalmopathy and Graves' hyperthyroidism (dated by TCRdb to about 2018). The study in broad terms: Peripheral blood samples were taken at the time of initial diagnosis, before any treatment was given. To tell Graves' ophthalmopathy apart from Graves' hyperthyroidism, and to predict which patients would progress to ophthalmopathy, the study relied on TCR beta repertoire signatures. In total, 135 blood samples were TCR-sequenced: fewer than 50 ophthalmopathy, 80 or so hyperthyroidism and some 17 hyperthyroidism-to-ophthalmopathy patients. To explore V-J signatures that separate ophthalmopathy from hyperthyroidism, a discovery set of 95 to 100 patients was enrolled, consisting of more than 40 with ophthalmopathy and roughly 60 with stable hyperthyroidism. For independent validation, a separate cohort was made up of approximately 19 hyperthyroidism patients plus 17 patients who later progressed from hyperthyroidism to ophthalmopathy. In roughly 6 hyperthyroidism patients, the T-cell repertoire of thyroid tissue was compared with the T-cell repertoire of blood. After sampling, hyperthyroidism patients received methimazole starting at 30 mg daily, and ophthalmopathy patients received high-dose intravenous methylprednisolone. The roughly 94 discovery patients were randomly divided into training and test sets at a 7:3 ratio.

There are many counts of this clonotype. Its antigen has not been determined. No base-level quality is on record; no much larger clone is a single base apart. CDR1 and CDR2 (SEHNR, FQNEAQ) derive from the germline V gene (reference sequence). V is reduced by 5 bases and J by 7 bases, leaving a spacing of 12 bases between them. From its cysteine to its phenylalanine, the CDR3 spans 12 amino acids. Only CDR3 DNA is held: 36 bases, read in frame from base 1. For repertoire sequencing, TCR beta CDR3 regions were amplified from RNA transcripts. The first round was an RT-PCR using HTBI primers with the Qiagen OneStep RT-PCR kit, and this first round was followed by a second-round multiplex PCR, then size selection and purification. Libraries were sequenced paired-end with 100 bp reads on an Illumina HiSeq2000. The authors' pipeline ran thus. SOAPnuke was used for read processing, and reads with adapters, uncalled bases, a mean Phred below 15, or no exact constant-primer or identifier match were discarded. High-quality paired reads were merged with COPE v1.2.5. Clonotypes were defined as unique nucleotide sequences and were aligned to IMGT TRB V, D and J references using MiTCR v1.1. The analysis was limited to V-J combinations with a frequency above 0.0001, which together covered more than 99% of repertoires. For each V-J combination, a TCR clonal expansion and chaos score was defined as F50 clonal expansion divided by the chaos observed in the TCRdist matrix. Features were reduced by Welch's t-statistics and random forest to over 10 V-J combinations, which fed a naive Bayes classifier. The similarity between thyroid and blood repertoires was quantified using the Morisita-Horn index. The public reads were quality trimmed at Q25 with fastp and then assembled into clones with MiXCR by TCRdb, keeping productive beta chains. Rows with a matching CDR3 protein are joined into one entry that keeps the most common DNA and genes. For this entry, the V and J calls and clone size follow TCRdb and not the study's own pipeline. Counted in this sample were approximately 380,000 distinct CDR3 sequences; under 25% of them appeared once. Under 3.5% of the sample is in the top ten clones.

A patient counted as having stable hyperthyroidism if there was no progression to ophthalmopathy within 18 months of follow-up. The hyperthyroidism patients were 18 to 65 years old and newly diagnosed, with a disease duration of less than 2 months. Anyone with other autoimmune diseases, uncontrolled infections, pregnancy or lactation was excluded from the study. Clinical symptoms, serum thyroxine, TRAb, thyroid ultrasound and orbital computed tomography formed the basis of the diagnosis. Ficoll-Paque density gradient centrifugation was used to isolate PBMCs from around 9.1 ml of fresh peripheral blood. Trizol reagent was used to extract the total RNA, and its quality was then checked on an Agilent 2100 Bioanalyzer. What the authors observed across the whole study: Ophthalmopathy was separated from stable hyperthyroidism by the 13-signature model with around 89% sensitivity and less than 82% specificity in cross-validation and with 80%/75% in the test set. Most of the expanded thyroid clonotypes with a frequency above 0.001 were also detected in blood, and it was suggested that the thyroid immune response may be reflected by blood repertoires. In validation, the model predicted ophthalmopathy progression with about 71% sensitivity and approximately 72% specificity; some 13 predicted patients were CT-confirmed with GO in a median of roughly 6.8 months. Sample size was not predetermined statistically, and investigators were not blinded to group allocation.

The rearrangement joined TRBV7-9 to TRBJ2-7; TRBD2 is possibly the D segment (6 matching bases). Sequencing was done on a sample of peripheral blood. This receptor was obtained from a woman younger than 30 with stable Graves' hyperthyroidism. Donor details come from another sample of the same person, matched by shared clones. The DNA sequence is TGTGCCAGCAGCCGAATCGGGGGAGAGCAGTACTTC. The resulting protein is CASSRIGGEQYF.